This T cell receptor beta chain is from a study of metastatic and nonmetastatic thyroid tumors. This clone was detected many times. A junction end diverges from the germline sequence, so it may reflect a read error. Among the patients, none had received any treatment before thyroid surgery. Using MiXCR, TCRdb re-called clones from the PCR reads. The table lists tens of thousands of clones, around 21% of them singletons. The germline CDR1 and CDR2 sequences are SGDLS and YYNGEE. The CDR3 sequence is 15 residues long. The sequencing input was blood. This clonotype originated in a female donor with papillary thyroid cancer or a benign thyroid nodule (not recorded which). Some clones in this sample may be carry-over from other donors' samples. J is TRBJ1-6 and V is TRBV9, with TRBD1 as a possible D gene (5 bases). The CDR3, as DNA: TGTGCCAGCAGCGGGACCGGGACGGCTAATTCCCCCCTCCACTTT. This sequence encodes CASSGTGTANSPLHF.